The clone carrying this T cell receptor (beta chain) was seen a few times. CDR1 is GTSNPN and CDR2 is SVGIG in the germline V gene (reference sequence). V was pared by 3 bases and J by 4 bases, with 8 bases of the junction left unmatched. CDR3 length: 15 residues. Original analysis: Nucleated cell number was recorded as an estimate derived from reference gene primer amplification. The protocol was immunoSEQ multiplex PCR, while the TCRdb copy is restricted to in-frame clones and leaves out a portion. The V and J calls and the clone size are those of that table, but D and trimming were determined from the DNA. The sample consists of 120,000 to 150,000 clones, about 88% of them appearing once. This sample is drawn from a study of blood T cell repertoires in COVID-19. Overall study context: Donors in the United States, Italy and Spain gave samples during acute or convalescent COVID-19. T cells, B-cell-depleted T cells, or PBMCs provided the cDNA or gDNA that served as material.

The genes are TRBV30 and TRBJ1-4, with 7 bases lining up with TRBD1. The receptor was isolated from a human donor with acute or convalescent COVID-19. The donor label of this sample is uncertain. Sequencing was done on a sample of peripheral blood. The CDR3 coding sequence is TGTGCCTGGAGGGAAACAGGGGCGAATAATGAAAAACTGTTTTTT. Its protein is CAWRETGANNEKLFF.